This T cell receptor beta chain was retrieved from a study of shared clonotypes between healthy human individuals. General study results and limits: Among non-shared clonotypes, generation probabilities were lower than among those shared by all four donors. Read depth was anticipated to influence clonotype sharing among donors.

V shed 0 bases and J 5 bases; nucleotides not matched to a gene: 7. Germline V lookup: CDR1 SGHRS, CDR2 YFSETQ. This CDR3 region has 15 residues. Turning to this clone: The antigen is unknown.

Clones were read by immunoSEQ multiplex PCR, and TCRdb kept only the in-frame ones, dropping some. The table has over 1.5 million clones, roughly 98% seen once; the top ten hold about 0.42%. V gene TRBV5-1 combines with J gene TRBJ2-5; 7 bases are a match to TRBD2. The source is a man aged 25-45 years in good health. What was sequenced was naive CD4+ T cells sorted from blood. Subset specified: CD45RA+ positively selected. CDR3 sequence reads: CASSLGFTSAETQYF. In nucleotides, the CDR3 is TGCGCCAGCAGCTTGGGTTTTACTAGCGCGGAGACCCAGTACTTC.